Following are 20 T cell receptor beta chains from one sample sequenced in a study of CD8+ T cells in alopecia areata. Noted treatment: oral pan-JAK inhibitor, 5-10 mg twice daily. It was cDNA, reverse transcribed from extracted RNA, that served as the sequencing template. The method was immunoSEQ multiplex PCR; TCRdb's version includes in-frame clones alone and lacks a portion of them. This table holds about 190,000 clones, more than 55% found once. The sample in question was CD4+ T cells sorted from blood, obtained around week 49, from a patient treated with tofacitinib. Receptor source: a human donor with alopecia areata.

The table lists this clone with a count of one. This chain joins TRBV29-1 and TRBJ1-1; D unclear. There are 12 residues in the CDR3. The germline V gene encodes CDR1 SQVTM and CDR2 ANQGSEA. V lost 7 bases, J lost 6 bases, and 15 bases lay in between. CDR3 in amino acids: CSAEGQTPEAFF. CDR3 DNA sequence: TGCAGCGCGGAAGGTCAGACCCCTGAAGCTTTCTTT.

The rearrangement links TRBV4-2 to TRBJ1-4, with D possibly matching TRBD1 (5 bases). The CDR3 consists of 18 residues. The V and J ends lost 1 base and 4 bases respectively, with 19 bases between them. Germline V gene sequence: CDR1 LGHNA, CDR2 YNFKEQ. The CDR3 loop is CASSQASGTVNYNEKLFF. As DNA, the CDR3 is TGTGCCAGCAGCCAAGCCTCCGGGACGGTGAACTATAATGAAAAACTGTTTTTT.

The V and J genes are TRBV7-2 and TRBJ1-5, with 11 bases that match TRBD1. This CDR3 has 16 residues. Per germline, CDR1 SGHTA and CDR2 FQGNSA. Trimming took 5 bases from V and 3 from J; bases not matched to a gene: 6. CDR3: CASSAGQGALNQPQHF. The CDR3 DNA sequence: TGTGCCAGCAGCGCCGGACAGGGGGCCCTCAATCAGCCCCAGCATTTT. Complete variable domain (other parts from reference TRBV7-2 and TRBJ1-5): GAGVSQSPSNKVTEKGKDVELRCDPISGHTALYWYRQSLGQGLEFLIYFQGNSAPDKSGLPSDRFSAERTGGSVSTLTIQRTQQEDSAVYLCASSAGQGALNQPQHFGDGTRLSIL.

The chain links TRBV20-1 to TRBJ1-2; possible D gene TRBD1, 5 bases. CDR3 length: 11 amino acids. Per the germline V gene, CDR1 is DFQATT and CDR2 is SNEGSKA (reference sequence). Written as DNA, the CDR3 is TGCATGACCCGGGGACTGGGGGGCTACACCTTC. Its protein is CMTRGLGGYTF.

The V call is TRBV13, the J call TRBJ1-6; perhaps TRBD1 as D (6 bases). Germline V gives CDR1 PRHDT, CDR2 FYEKMQ (reference sequence). The V and J ends lost 1 base and 5 bases respectively, with 12 bases between them. CDR3 length equals 16 residues. CDR3 protein: CASSLAGQLDNSPLHF. The DNA for the CDR3 is TGTGCCAGCAGCTTAGCCGGACAGCTAGATAATTCACCCCTCCACTTT.

This clone was found once. V gene TRBV4-3 combines with J gene TRBJ1-1; TRBD1 agrees at 7 bases. From germline, CDR1 is LGHNA and CDR2 YSLEER. V lost 0 bases to trimming and J lost 3 bases; unmatched junction nucleotides: 4. The CDR3 totals 15 residues. CDR3 protein: CASSQDLQGDTEAFF. In DNA, the CDR3 is TGCGCCAGCAGCCAAGATCTTCAGGGGGACACTGAAGCTTTCTTT.

CDR3 coding DNA: TGTGCCAGCAGCTTTGGTGACCTAGCGGGGGGGCCCCGCGAGCAGTACTTC. This codes for CASSFGDLAGGPREQYF. The chain carries TRBV11-3 and TRBJ2-7, with 12 bases lining up with TRBD2. The CDR3 runs to 17 residues. Per the germline V gene, CDR1 is SGHNT and CDR2 is YENEEA. Trimming cost V 3 bases and J 6 bases; bases outside gene matches: 12.

DNA for the CDR3: TGTGCCAGCAGTCTAGGGGACTTTAATGAGCAGTTCTTC. Protein: CASSLGDFNEQFF. The chain couples TRBV7-3 to TRBJ2-1, with D perhaps TRBD2 (6 bases). V gave up 6 bases and J gave up 7 bases, with 13 bases separating them. Germline V gives CDR1 SGHTA, CDR2 FQGTGA. The CDR3 is made up of 13 amino acids. Looking up the rest from reference TRBV7-3 and TRBJ2-1 gives the full variable domain: GAGVSQTPSNKVTEKGKYVELRCDPISGHTALYWYRQSLGQGPEFLIYFQGTGAADDSGLPNDRFFAVRPEGSVSTLKIQRTERGDSAVYLCASSLGDFNEQFFGPGTRLTVL.

This clone was counted a single time. V is TRBV4-3 and J is TRBJ1-5; 7 bases are a match to TRBD1. This CDR3 region has 15 residues. J gave up 4 bases and V 3 bases, and 6 bases lay outside the gene matches. Germline loops: CDR1 LGHNA, CDR2 YSLEER. CDR3 in DNA: TGCGCCAGCAGCCAGGTACAGGGGATGAATCAGCCCCAGCATTTT. This gives the protein CASSQVQGMNQPQHF.

The chain carries TRBV30 and TRBJ1-1; 8 positions agree with TRBD1. V lost 2 bases to trimming and J lost 5 bases; unmatched junction nucleotides: 10. Germline-derived CDR1 and CDR2 are GTSNPN and SVGIG (reference sequence). CDR3 size: 15 residues. CDR3 loop: CAWSRTGLRGTEAFF. The DNA of the CDR3 is TGTGCCTGGAGTAGGACAGGGTTACGGGGGACTGAAGCTTTCTTT. Combining the CDR3 with reference TRBV30 and TRBJ1-1 gives the whole variable domain SQTIHQWPATLVQPVGSPLSLECTVEGTSNPNLYWYRQAAGRGLQLLFYSVGIGQISSEVPQNLSASRPQDRQFILSSKKLLLSDSGFYLCAWSRTGLRGTEAFFGQGTRLTVV.

In its sample, this clone was seen a few times. The CDR3: CSVERTGEGYTF. The CDR3 coding sequence is TGCAGCGTTGAAAGGACAGGGGAAGGCTACACCTTC. The chain combines TRBV29-1 with TRBJ1-2; 9 bases align to TRBD1. Germline lookup yields CDR1 SQVTM and CDR2 ANQGSEA. The CDR3 is 12 amino acids. Trimming cost V 2 bases and J 8 bases; bases outside gene matches: 3.

V gene TRBV29-1 combines with J gene TRBJ1-2; the D is unclear. The CDR3 totals 10 residues. In germline, CDR1 is SQVTM, CDR2 ANQGSEA. V shed 4 bases and J shed 8 bases, with 8 bases lying between them. DNA of the CDR3: TGCAGCGTTGGAGGGCACGGCTACACCTTC. Translated, it gives CSVGGHGYTF.

The chain is built from TRBV7-3 and TRBJ2-1, with 10 bases aligning to TRBD2. Germline V CDR1 and CDR2: SGHTA, FQGTGA. CDR3 size: 15 residues. V lost 3 bases, J lost 3 bases, and 2 bases stayed unmatched. The CDR3 loop is CASSFSSGGYNEQFF. The CDR3 nucleotides read TGTGCCAGCAGCTTCTCTAGCGGGGGCTACAATGAGCAGTTCTTC.

A word on this clone: A read error may produce the germline difference seen at one junction end. The J gene is TRBJ1-2, the V gene TRBV15; tentative D call: TRBD1 (5 bases). The CDR3 extends over 17 amino acids. Germline assignment: CDR1 LNHNV and CDR2 YYDKDF (reference sequence). The CDR3 DNA sequence: TGTGCCACCAGCAGAGATCGGGGCTTCGCGAAGGGCTATAGCTACACCTTC. Protein product: CATSRDRGFAKGYSYTF. Drawing the rest from reference TRBV15 and TRBJ1-2, the complete variable domain is DAMVIQNPRYQVTQFGKPVTLSCSQTLNHNVMYWYQQKSSQAPKLLFHYYDKDFNNEADTPDNFQSRRPNTSFCFLDIRSPGLGDTAMYLCATSRDRGFAKGYSYTFGSGTRLTVV.

This clone was recorded only once. This chain uses TRBV19 with TRBJ1-2; D is undetermined. The CDR3 has 18 amino acids. CDR1 and CDR2 from the germline V gene are LNHDA and SQIVND (reference sequence). The V gene lost 4 bases and the J gene lost 4 bases, with 25 bases spanning the gap. The CDR3: CASSNPLRPLLPGYGYTF. The CDR3 DNA reads TGTGCCAGTAGTAATCCTCTTAGGCCACTACTCCCCGGCTATGGCTACACCTTC.

The chain has TRBV29-1 and TRBJ2-3; 11 bases agree with TRBD1. The CDR3 covers 14 residues. Losses at the gene ends were 6 bases for V and 2 bases for J; bases not matched to a gene: 4. Germline V lookup: CDR1 SQVTM, CDR2 ANQGSEA. The CDR3 sequence is CSVGQGVNTDTQYF. DNA of the CDR3: TGCAGCGTGGGACAGGGGGTAAACACAGATACGCAGTATTTT.

The chain couples TRBV27 to TRBJ2-6; D call uncertain. Trimming shortened V by 0 bases and J by 1 base, and 16 bases separated the two germline ends. This CDR3 contains 19 residues. Germline V gene lookup returns CDR1 MNHEY and CDR2 SMNVEV (reference sequence). This CDR3 is CASSLSYGAHGSGANVLTF. The DNA of the CDR3 is TGTGCCAGCAGTTTATCTTACGGAGCCCACGGATCTGGGGCCAACGTCCTGACTTTC.

The chain links TRBV10-3 to TRBJ2-2, with 9 bases lining up with TRBD1. The CDR3 length is 13 residues. V lost 6 bases, J lost 6 bases, and 2 bases stayed unmatched. Germline V gene data show CDR1 as ENHRY and CDR2 as SYGVKD. CDR3 sequence: CAIRGQGAGELFF. The CDR3, as DNA: TGTGCCATCAGGGGACAGGGCGCCGGGGAGCTGTTTTTT.

The V call is TRBV15, the J call TRBJ1-5; D gene uncertain. CDR3 length: 15 residues. V was cut by 5 bases and J by 2 bases, with 13 bases left in between. Germline CDR1 reads LNHNV; CDR2 reads YYDKDF (reference sequence). The CDR3 bases are TGTGCCACCAGCCATCGGGGTTGGGGCAATCAGCCCCAGCATTTT. Amino acids: CATSHRGWGNQPQHF.

The chain joins TRBV7-2 to TRBJ1-5, with 9 bases lining up with TRBD1. The CDR3 is 14 amino acids. Germline assignment: CDR1 SGHTA and CDR2 FQGNSA. J was trimmed by 7 bases and V by 3 bases; bases with no gene match: 4. The CDR3 protein is CASSLHRGPQPQHF. CDR3 coding DNA: TGTGCCAGCAGCTTGCACAGGGGGCCACAGCCCCAGCATTTT.